Below are 18 T cell receptor beta chains sequenced from a single sample in a study of CD4 T cells in relation to SARS-CoV-2 and coronaviruses. Sequencing was performed with immunoSEQ multiplex PCR; in TCRdb, only in-frame clones are kept and a portion is missing. The sample lists 15,000 to 20,000 clones, about 74% seen once, with around 30% in the top ten. CD4+ T cells from unexposed donors were obtained before the COVID-19 pandemic (2011-2018). CD4+ T cells were isolated from the cells after 10 days of culture. Antigen specificity for these receptors is unknown. The sequenced sample was CD4+ T cells from PBMCs, cultured in vitro. The source of these receptors is a human donor in good health.

V is TRBV2 and J is TRBJ1-2; a possible D gene is TRBD1 (5 bases). Germline CDR1 is SNHLY and CDR2 is FYNNEI. There are 14 residues in the CDR3. V gave up 6 bases and J gave up 2 bases, with 13 bases separating them. DNA for the CDR3: TGTGCCAGCAGCGGTACAGGTCCCAACTATGGCTACACCTTC. Translation: CASSGTGPNYGYTF.

This clone has just a few counts. V and J are TRBV20-1 and TRBJ1-1; D is unresolved. CDR1 DFQATT and CDR2 SNEGSKA come from the germline V gene (reference sequence). The CDR3 consists of 8 residues. V was clipped by 8 bases and J by 10 bases, with 8 bases between them. CDR3 sequence: CSKAGAFF. The CDR3 region has the DNA TGCAGTAAGGCGGGAGCTTTCTTT.

This chain connects TRBV30 to TRBJ2-7; D is possibly TRBD2 (5 bases). Germline lookup yields CDR1 GTSNPN and CDR2 SVGIG (reference sequence). CDR3 length equals 13 residues. Trimming stripped 6 bases from V and 2 bases from J, with 14 bases between. In DNA form, the CDR3 reads TGTGCCTGTTCCTTGGGAGATCCCTACGAGCAGTACTTC. It codes for CACSLGDPYEQYF.

By its share, this clone is medium-sized (0.01 to 0.1%). This chain joins TRBV25-1 and TRBJ1-5; D gene unclear. The germline CDR1 and CDR2 sequences are MGHDK and SYGVNS. Deletions cut 5 bases from V and 5 bases from J, with 13 bases between. The CDR3 is 14 amino acids. The CDR3 coding sequence is TGTGCCAGCAGTCGATCCGGGAACTATCAGCCCCAGCATTTT. It translates to CASSRSGNYQPQHF.

The chain employs TRBV11-3 and TRBJ2-1; TRBD2 agrees at 8 bases. CDR1 and CDR2 from the germline V gene are SGHNT and YENEEA. The CDR3 spans 17 residues. The V and J ends lost 3 bases and 1 base, in that order; junction bases with no gene match: 8. The CDR3 DNA sequence: TGTGCCAGCAGCTTCGGAATCACTAGCGGATCCTACAATGAGCAGTTCTTC. This gives the protein CASSFGITSGSYNEQFF.

V usage is TRBV18 and J usage is TRBJ2-2, with 7 positions matching TRBD1. The V and J ends lost 3 bases and 1 base, in that order; junction bases with no gene match: 2. CDR1 is KGHSH and CDR2 is LQKENI in the germline V gene. This CDR3 has 15 residues. Written as DNA, the CDR3 is TGTGCCAGCTCACCCGGGACAGAGAACACCGGGGAGCTGTTTTTT. This sequence encodes CASSPGTENTGELFF.

CDR3 sequence (DNA): TGTGCCAGCAGTTCAACCCGACTAGTGCTAGCCAAAAACATTCAGTACTTC. Protein sequence: CASSSTRLVLAKNIQYF. This sequence joins TRBV28 and TRBJ2-4, with D maybe TRBD2 (6 bases). This CDR3 comprises 17 residues. V was cut by 4 bases and J by 0 bases, with 16 bases left in between. CDR1 is MDHEN and CDR2 is SYDVKM in the germline V gene.

This chain links TRBV6-5 with TRBJ2-7, with 7 bases matching TRBD1. From germline, CDR1 is MNHEY and CDR2 SVGAGI. Unmatched junction bases numbered 10, after V lost 4 bases and J lost 7 bases. This CDR3 contains 14 residues. CDR3 bases: TGTGCCAGCAGTTCCCGGGACAGCGCCTTTGAGCAGTACTTC. It translates to CASSSRDSAFEQYF.

The CDR3 DNA reads TGCGCCAGCAGCTTGTCGGGCGCTTCCTACGAGCAGTACTTC. This translates into CASSLSGASYEQYF. This chain connects TRBV5-1 to TRBJ2-7; D gene ambiguous. CDR1 is SGHRS, CDR2 YFSETQ, per germline. This CDR3 contains 14 residues. Trimming took 1 base from V and 1 from J, leaving 9 bases between them.

The chain recombines TRBV2 with TRBJ2-7, with D hard to call. Germline V lookup: CDR1 SNHLY, CDR2 FYNNEI. The ends were cut back, 6 bases at V and 7 bases at J, with 16 bases in the middle. The CDR3 is 13 amino acids. CDR3 loop: CASRTSVAWEQYF. CDR3 DNA: TGTGCCAGCAGAACGTCGGTGGCCTGGGAGCAGTACTTC.

This chain joins TRBV20-1 and TRBJ2-1; D is ambiguous. CDR1 and CDR2 from the germline V gene are DFQATT and SNEGSKA (reference sequence). V shed 5 bases and J shed 9 bases, with 8 bases lying between them. This CDR3 has 10 residues. The CDR3 sequence: CSAPRLEQFF. The CDR3 nucleotides are TGCAGTGCTCCTCGGCTTGAGCAGTTCTTC.

Only a few counts were recorded for this clone. The gene calls are TRBV3-1 (or the pseudogene TRBV3-2) and TRBJ2-1, with 11 bases identical to TRBD2. Per germline, CDR1 LGHDT and CDR2 YNNKEL (reference sequence). V lost 4 bases to trimming and J lost 4 bases; unmatched junction nucleotides: 9. This CDR3 spans 17 amino acids. CDR3 coding DNA: TGTGCCAGCAGCCCAGCCTCCGGGACTAGCGGTTACAATGAGCAGTTCTTC. Translating gives CASSPASGTSGYNEQFF.

V is TRBV5-6 and J is TRBJ1-2; maybe TRBD1 (5 bases). The V gene lost 0 bases and the J gene lost 5 bases, with 14 bases spanning the gap. The V gene's germline CDR1 is SGHDT and CDR2 YYEEEE. The length of the CDR3 is 15 residues. The DNA of the CDR3 is TGTGCCAGCAGCTTGGCCAGCAGCAGGGCGTATGGCTACACCTTC. Translated, it gives CASSLASSRAYGYTF.

The chain combines TRBV19 with TRBJ2-7; 7 positions match TRBD2. CDR1 LNHDA and CDR2 SQIVND come from the germline V gene (reference sequence). There are 13 residues in the CDR3. V gave up 5 bases and J gave up 7 bases; unmatched junction bases: 8. The CDR3 DNA follows: TGTGCCAGTAGTTCCACCGGGGAGGGTGAGCAGTACTTC. Translating gives CASSSTGEGEQYF.

The chain carries TRBV28 and TRBJ2-7; possibly TRBD2 for D (5 bases). The V gene's germline CDR1 is MDHEN and CDR2 SYDVKM. Trimming shortened V by 8 bases and J by 2 bases, and 19 bases separated the two germline ends. The CDR3 covers 15 residues. The CDR3 region is CASRIAPGNTYEQYF. CDR3 DNA sequence: TGTGCCAGCCGAATCGCTCCCGGGAATACCTACGAGCAGTACTTC.

V gene TRBV30 combines with J gene TRBJ2-1; D not certain. Germline V gives CDR1 GTSNPN, CDR2 SVGIG (reference sequence). Trimming cost V 2 bases and J 9 bases, with 11 bases left between them. The CDR3 is 12 residues long. CDR3 coding DNA: TGTGCCTGGAGTACGGTGCCCAGTGAGCAGTTCTTC. Its protein product is CAWSTVPSEQFF. Complete variable domain (other parts from reference TRBV30 and TRBJ2-1): SQTIHQWPATLVQPVGSPLSLECTVEGTSNPNLYWYRQAAGRGLQLLFYSVGIGQISSEVPQNLSASRPQDRQFILSSKKLLLSDSGFYLCAWSTVPSEQFFGPGTRLTVL.

The V and J genes are TRBV30 and TRBJ2-5; TRBD2 aligns across 8 bases. J lost 5 bases, V lost 4 bases, and 3 bases had no gene match. In germline, CDR1 is GTSNPN, CDR2 SVGIG (reference sequence). This CDR3 comprises 12 residues. The CDR3 coding sequence is TGTGCCTGGACGTCGGGGGGGGAGACCCAGTACTTC. Amino acids: CAWTSGGETQYF.

In regard to this clone: One junction end disagrees with the germline gene, perhaps due to a read error. The gene calls are TRBV7-3 and TRBJ1-1; D is possibly TRBD1 (5 bases). CDR1 SGHTA and CDR2 FQGTGA come from the germline V gene. This CDR3 contains 14 residues. CDR3 sequence (DNA): TGTGCCAGCAGCTTAAACTGGGGGACGTCCCCTTCGATTTGG. It specifies CASSLNWGTSPSIW.